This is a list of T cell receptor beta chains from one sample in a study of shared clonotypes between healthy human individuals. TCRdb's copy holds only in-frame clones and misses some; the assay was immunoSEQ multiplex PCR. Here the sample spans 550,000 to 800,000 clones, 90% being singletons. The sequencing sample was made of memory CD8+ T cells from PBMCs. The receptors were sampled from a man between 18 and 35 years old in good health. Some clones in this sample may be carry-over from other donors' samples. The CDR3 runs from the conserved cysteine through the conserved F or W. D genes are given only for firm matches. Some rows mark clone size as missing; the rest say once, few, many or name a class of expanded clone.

CDR3: CASVTSRAGREQFF
DNA: TGTGCCAGCGTGACTAGCAGAGCGGGTCGTGAGCAGTTCTTC
J: TRBJ2-1
V: TRBV6-1
size: NA
D: TRBD2

CDR3: CASSSHLAGGPRGTDTQYF
DNA: TGCGCCAGCAGCTCACACCTAGCGGGAGGGCCGCGAGGCACAGATACGCAGTATTTT
J: TRBJ2-3
V: TRBV5-1
size: NA
D: TRBD2

CDR3: CASSQDNRVHEQFF
DNA: TGCGCCAGCAGCCAAGATAACAGGGTTCATGAGCAGTTCTTC
J: TRBJ2-1
V: TRBV4-1
size: NA
D: NA

CDR3: CASSPGWDREYEQYF
DNA: TGTGCCAGCTCACCAGGGTGGGACAGGGAATACGAGCAGTACTTC
J: TRBJ2-7
V: TRBV18
size: NA
D: TRBD1

CDR3: CASSLVAGARNQPQHF
DNA: TGTGCCAGCAGCTTAGTGGCAGGGGCCCGCAATCAGCCCCAGCATTTT
J: TRBJ1-5
V: TRBV7-6
size: NA
D: NA

CDR3: CASSFWDSNQPQHF
DNA: TGTGCCAGCAGCTTTTGGGACTCCAATCAGCCCCAGCATTTT
J: TRBJ1-5
V: TRBV7-2
size: NA
D: NA

CDR3: CASRTLAGGPFEQFF
DNA: TGTGCCAGCAGGACGCTAGCGGGAGGGCCGTTTGAGCAGTTCTTC
J: TRBJ2-1
V: TRBV27
size: NA
D: TRBD2

CDR3: CASSVRGAADTQYF
DNA: TGTGCCAGCAGTGTGCGGGGGGCAGCAGATACGCAGTATTTT
J: TRBJ2-3
V: TRBV2
size: NA
D: TRBD2

CDR3: CASSTRGSQETQYF
DNA: TGTGCCAGCAGTACCCGAGGGTCCCAAGAGACCCAGTACTTC
J: TRBJ2-5
V: TRBV27
size: NA
D: NA

CDR3: CATSPDGELFF
DNA: TGTGCCACCAGCCCAGACGGGGAGCTGTTTTTT
J: TRBJ2-2
V: TRBV15
size: NA
D: NA

CDR3: CASSVGDYTEAFF
DNA: TGTGCCAGCAGCGTAGGGGACTACACTGAAGCTTTCTTT
J: TRBJ1-1
V: TRBV9
size: NA
D: NA

CDR3: CASSLNLGVYEQYF
DNA: TGTGCCAGCAGCTTAAATTTAGGGGTCTACGAGCAGTACTTC
J: TRBJ2-7
V: TRBV7-8
size: NA
D: NA

CDR3: CASSDSRRTGGLSGANVLTF
DNA: TGTGCCAGCAGTGACTCTCGAAGAACGGGCGGGCTCTCTGGGGCCAACGTCCTGACTTTC
J: TRBJ2-6
V: TRBV6-4
size: few
D: NA

CDR3: CASSLNHEQYF
DNA: TGTGCCAGCAGCTTAAACCACGAGCAGTACTTC
J: TRBJ2-7
V: TRBV11-2
size: few
D: NA

CDR3: CASSLGLTSGLGRHEQFF
DNA: TGTGCCAGCAGCTTAGGTTTGACTAGCGGACTCGGCCGCCATGAGCAGTTCTTC
J: TRBJ2-1
V: TRBV11-2
size: NA
D: TRBD2

CDR3: CASSPDPNEQFF
DNA: TGTGCCAGCAGCCCTGATCCCAATGAGCAGTTCTTC
J: TRBJ2-1
V: TRBV28
size: NA
D: NA

CDR3: CASSHGAGVDNEQFF
DNA: TGCGCCAGCAGCCACGGAGCGGGAGTCGACAATGAGCAGTTCTTC
J: TRBJ2-1
V: TRBV5-1
size: NA
D: TRBD2